This entry features one T cell receptor (beta chain) sequence. Its antigen remains unknown. This CDR3 region has 15 residues. Trimming took 6 bases from V and 2 from J; bases not matched to a gene: 11. Germline CDR1 SQVTM, CDR2 ANQGSEA. This sample is drawn from a study of shared clonotypes between healthy human individuals. Original methodology: ImmunoSEQ gave junction-only sequences without quality scores, so filtering differed. Repertoires were generated with immunoSEQ multiplex PCR, while TCRdb's copy carries only in-frame clones and drops some. Clonal size and the V and J genes are those of that table, whereas D and trimming came from the DNA. The sample lists about a million clones, 70% to 80% occurring once. Overall study results and limits: Though the depth was large, rarefaction showed that sorted-subset sequencing was incomplete.

The sample consisted of memory CD4+ T cells sorted from blood. Subset in this sample: CD45RA-negative fraction. The TCR sequence derives from a man aged 18 to 30 in good health. The V and J genes are TRBV29-1 and TRBJ2-7; 9 bases match TRBD2. The CDR3 bases are TGCAGCGTCCCCGTGACTAGCGGAAACACCTACGAGCAGTACTTC. Translating gives CSVPVTSGNTYEQYF.